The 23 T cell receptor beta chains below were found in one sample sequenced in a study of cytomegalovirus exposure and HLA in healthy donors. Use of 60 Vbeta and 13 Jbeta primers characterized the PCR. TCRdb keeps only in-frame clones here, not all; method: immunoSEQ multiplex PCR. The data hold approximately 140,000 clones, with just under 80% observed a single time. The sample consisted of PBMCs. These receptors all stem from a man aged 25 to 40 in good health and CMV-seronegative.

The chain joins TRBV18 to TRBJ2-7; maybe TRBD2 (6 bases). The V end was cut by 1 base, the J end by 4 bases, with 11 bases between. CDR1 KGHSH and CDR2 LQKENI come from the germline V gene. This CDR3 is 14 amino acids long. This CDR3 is CASSPLPGLYEQYF. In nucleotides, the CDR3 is TGTGCCAGCTCACCACTGCCAGGACTATACGAGCAGTACTTC.

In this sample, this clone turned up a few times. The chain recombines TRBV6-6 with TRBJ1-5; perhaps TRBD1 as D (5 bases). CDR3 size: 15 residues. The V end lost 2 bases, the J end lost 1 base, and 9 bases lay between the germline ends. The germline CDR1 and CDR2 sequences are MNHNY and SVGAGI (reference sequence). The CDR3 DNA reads TGTGCCAGCAGTTACCCCAGGGAAAGCAATCAGCCCCAGCATTTT. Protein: CASSYPRESNQPQHF.

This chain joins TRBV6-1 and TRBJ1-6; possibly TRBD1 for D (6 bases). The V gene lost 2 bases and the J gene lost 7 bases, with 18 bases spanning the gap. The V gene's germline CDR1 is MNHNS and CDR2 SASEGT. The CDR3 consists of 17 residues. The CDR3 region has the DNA TGTGCCAGCAGTGAAAAAGGGGGGGGTCGGAGAAATTCACCCCTCCACTTT. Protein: CASSEKGGGRRNSPLHF.

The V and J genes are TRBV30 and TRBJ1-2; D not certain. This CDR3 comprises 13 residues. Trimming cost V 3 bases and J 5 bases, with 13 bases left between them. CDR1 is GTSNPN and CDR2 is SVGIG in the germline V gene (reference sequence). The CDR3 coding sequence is TGTGCCTGGAGGACGGGGTTAGGGTATGGCTACACCTTC. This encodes CAWRTGLGYGYTF. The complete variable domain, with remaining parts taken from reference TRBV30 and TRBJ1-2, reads SQTIHQWPATLVQPVGSPLSLECTVEGTSNPNLYWYRQAAGRGLQLLFYSVGIGQISSEVPQNLSASRPQDRQFILSSKKLLLSDSGFYLCAWRTGLGYGYTFGSGTRLTVV.

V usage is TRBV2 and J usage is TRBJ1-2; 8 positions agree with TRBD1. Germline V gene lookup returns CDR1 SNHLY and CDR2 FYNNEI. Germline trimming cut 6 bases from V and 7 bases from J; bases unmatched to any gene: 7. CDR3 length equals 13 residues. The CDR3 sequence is CASRAGGAFGYTF. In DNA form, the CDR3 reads TGTGCCAGCAGGGCAGGGGGCGCGTTTGGCTACACCTTC.

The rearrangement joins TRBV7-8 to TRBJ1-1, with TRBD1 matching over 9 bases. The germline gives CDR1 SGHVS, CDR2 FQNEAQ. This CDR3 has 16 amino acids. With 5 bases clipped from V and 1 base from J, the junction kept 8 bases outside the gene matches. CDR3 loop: CASSRQGVGGNTEAFF. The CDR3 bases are TGTGCCAGCAGCCGACAGGGGGTTGGGGGGAACACTGAAGCTTTCTTT.

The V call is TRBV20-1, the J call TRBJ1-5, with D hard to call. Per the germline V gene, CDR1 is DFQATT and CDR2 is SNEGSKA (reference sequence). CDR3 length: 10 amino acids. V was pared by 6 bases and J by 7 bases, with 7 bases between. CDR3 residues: CSAHSQPQHF. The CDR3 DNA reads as TGCAGTGCGCACAGCCAGCCCCAGCATTTT.

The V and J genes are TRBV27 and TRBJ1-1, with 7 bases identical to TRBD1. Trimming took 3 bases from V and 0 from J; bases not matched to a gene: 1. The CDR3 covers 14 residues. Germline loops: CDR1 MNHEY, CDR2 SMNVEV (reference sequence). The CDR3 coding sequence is TGTGCCAGCAGTTTCGGGACAGTGAACACTGAAGCTTTCTTT. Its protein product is CASSFGTVNTEAFF.

In DNA, the CDR3 is TGTGCCAGCAGTTTACAATCCGGAAATTCGGCGGGGTACTTC. Residues: CASSLQSGNSAGYF. V gene TRBV28 combines with J gene TRBJ2-4; D possibly corresponds to TRBD2 (5 bases). CDR3 length: 14 residues. Germline lookup yields CDR1 MDHEN and CDR2 SYDVKM. V lost 2 bases, J lost 15 bases, and 20 bases lay in between.

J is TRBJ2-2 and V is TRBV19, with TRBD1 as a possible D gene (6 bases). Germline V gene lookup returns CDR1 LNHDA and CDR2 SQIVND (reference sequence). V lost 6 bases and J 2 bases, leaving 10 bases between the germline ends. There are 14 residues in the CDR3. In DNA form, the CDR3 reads TGTGCCAGTAGGAGGGACATTAACACCGGGGAGCTGTTTTTT. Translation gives CASRRDINTGELFF.

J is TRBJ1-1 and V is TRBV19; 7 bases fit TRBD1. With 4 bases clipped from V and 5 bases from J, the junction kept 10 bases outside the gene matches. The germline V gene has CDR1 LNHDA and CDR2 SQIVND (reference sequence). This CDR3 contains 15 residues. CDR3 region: CASSTPGQPETEAFF. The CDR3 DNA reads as TGTGCCAGTAGTACCCCGGGACAGCCAGAGACTGAAGCTTTCTTT.

The CDR3 nucleotides are TGCGCCAGCGTGGGATCCGGGGAGGCCGGGGAGCTGTTTTTT. It specifies CASVGSGEAGELFF. The chain links TRBV5-1 to TRBJ2-2; tentatively, D is TRBD2 (6 bases). V lost 7 bases, J lost 6 bases, and 16 bases lay in between. Germline CDR1 SGHRS, CDR2 YFSETQ. This CDR3 is built from 14 residues.

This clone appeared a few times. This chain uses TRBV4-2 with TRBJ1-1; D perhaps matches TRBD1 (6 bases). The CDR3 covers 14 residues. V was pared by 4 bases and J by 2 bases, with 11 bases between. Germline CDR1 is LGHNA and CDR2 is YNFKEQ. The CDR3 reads CASSRWGQNTEAFF. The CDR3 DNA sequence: TGTGCCAGCAGCCGCTGGGGACAAAACACTGAAGCTTTCTTT.

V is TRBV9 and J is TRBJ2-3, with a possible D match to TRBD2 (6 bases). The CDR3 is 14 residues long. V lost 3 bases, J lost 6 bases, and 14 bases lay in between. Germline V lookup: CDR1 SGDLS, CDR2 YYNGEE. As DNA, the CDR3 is TGTGCCAGCAGCGCCTCGGGACTGTATGATACGCAGTATTTT. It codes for CASSASGLYDTQYF.

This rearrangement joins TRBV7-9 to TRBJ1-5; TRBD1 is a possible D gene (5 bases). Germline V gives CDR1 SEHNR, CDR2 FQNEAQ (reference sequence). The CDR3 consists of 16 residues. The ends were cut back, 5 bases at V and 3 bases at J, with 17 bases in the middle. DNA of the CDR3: TGTGCCAGCAGCCCCTTAGAGTGGGGGGACAATCAGCCCCAGCATTTT. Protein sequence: CASSPLEWGDNQPQHF.

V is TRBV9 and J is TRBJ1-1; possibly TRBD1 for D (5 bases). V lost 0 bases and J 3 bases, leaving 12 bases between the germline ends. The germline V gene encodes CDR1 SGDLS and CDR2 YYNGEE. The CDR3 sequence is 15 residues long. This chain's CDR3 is CASSVGPGRDTEAFF. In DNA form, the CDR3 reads TGTGCCAGCAGCGTAGGTCCAGGGAGGGACACTGAAGCTTTCTTT.

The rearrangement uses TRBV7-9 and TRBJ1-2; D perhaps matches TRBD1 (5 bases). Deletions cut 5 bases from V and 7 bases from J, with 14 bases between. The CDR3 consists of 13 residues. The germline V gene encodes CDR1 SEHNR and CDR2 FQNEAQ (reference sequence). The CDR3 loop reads CASSGPDRSGYTF. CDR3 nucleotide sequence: TGTGCCAGCAGCGGACCCGACAGATCTGGCTACACCTTC.

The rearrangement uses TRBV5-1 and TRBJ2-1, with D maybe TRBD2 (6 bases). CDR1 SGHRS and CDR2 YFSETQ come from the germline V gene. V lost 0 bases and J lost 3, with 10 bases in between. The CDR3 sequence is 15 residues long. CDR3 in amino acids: CASSLEGGDYNEQFF. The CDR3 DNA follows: TGCGCCAGCAGCTTGGAGGGAGGAGACTACAATGAGCAGTTCTTC.

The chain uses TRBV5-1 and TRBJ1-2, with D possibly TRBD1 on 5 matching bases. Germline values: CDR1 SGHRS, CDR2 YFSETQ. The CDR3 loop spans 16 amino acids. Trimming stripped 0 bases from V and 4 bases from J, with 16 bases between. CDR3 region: CASSLGATVPGYGYTF. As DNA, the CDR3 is TGCGCCAGCAGCTTGGGGGCGACAGTCCCGGGCTATGGCTACACCTTC.

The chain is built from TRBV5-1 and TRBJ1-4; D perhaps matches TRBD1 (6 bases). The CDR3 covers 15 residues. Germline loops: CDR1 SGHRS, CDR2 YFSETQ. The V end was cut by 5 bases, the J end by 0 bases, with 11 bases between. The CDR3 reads CASRKTGPTNEKLFF. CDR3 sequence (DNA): TGCGCCAGCAGAAAAACAGGGCCAACTAATGAAAAACTGTTTTTT.

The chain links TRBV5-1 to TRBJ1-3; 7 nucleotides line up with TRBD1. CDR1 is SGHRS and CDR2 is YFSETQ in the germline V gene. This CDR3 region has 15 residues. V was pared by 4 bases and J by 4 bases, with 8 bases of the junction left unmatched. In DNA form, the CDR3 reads TGCGCCAGCAGCCTAGGGACAGCGCTAGGAAACACCATATATTTT. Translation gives CASSLGTALGNTIYF.

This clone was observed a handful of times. CDR3 in DNA: TGCGCCAGCAGCTCACGGGACTTATCTAATGAGCAGTTCTTC. Amino acid sequence: CASSSRDLSNEQFF. The chain couples TRBV4-1 to TRBJ2-1, with a possible D match to TRBD2 (6 bases). The CDR3 loop spans 14 amino acids. Deletions cut 5 bases from V and 7 bases from J, with 15 bases between. Looked up from germline, CDR1 is MGHRA and CDR2 is YSYEKL.

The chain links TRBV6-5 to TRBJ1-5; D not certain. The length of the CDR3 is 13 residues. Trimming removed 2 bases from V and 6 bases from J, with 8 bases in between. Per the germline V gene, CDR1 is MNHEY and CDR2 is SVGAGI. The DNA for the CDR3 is TGTGCCAGCAGTTACGGGCAAGGTCAGCCCCAGCATTTT. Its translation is CASSYGQGQPQHF.